A few counts support the clone carrying this TCR beta chain. Its target is not known. Cells designated naive CD8 were CD45RO-negative and were positively selected for CCR7, with terminally differentiated effector memory CD45RA+ cells excluded. Donation came from healthy HIV-negative adults that had no recent acute infections or vaccinations. The data were produced by immunoSEQ multiplex PCR, yet TCRdb's version contains in-frame clones alone and is incomplete. The sample consists of roughly 2.1 million clones, under 95% of them appearing once. The V gene lost 5 bases and the J gene lost 4 bases, with 14 bases spanning the gap. The CDR3 spans 14 residues. CDR1 and CDR2 (germline): SEHNR, FQNEAQ (reference sequence). This sample was taken from a study of shared clonotypes between healthy human individuals. Overall study results and limits: Estimated clonotype richness was generally higher in naive than memory subsets.

V is TRBV7-9 and J is TRBJ1-1, with D perhaps TRBD1 (6 bases). Material: naive CD8+ T cells from PBMCs. This sequence originates from a man aged 18 to 29 in good health. Some clones in this sample may be carry-over from other donors' samples. The CDR3 nucleotides are TGTGCCAGCAGCGTCCGGGACAACCCCACTGAAGCTTTCTTT. This encodes CASSVRDNPTEAFF.